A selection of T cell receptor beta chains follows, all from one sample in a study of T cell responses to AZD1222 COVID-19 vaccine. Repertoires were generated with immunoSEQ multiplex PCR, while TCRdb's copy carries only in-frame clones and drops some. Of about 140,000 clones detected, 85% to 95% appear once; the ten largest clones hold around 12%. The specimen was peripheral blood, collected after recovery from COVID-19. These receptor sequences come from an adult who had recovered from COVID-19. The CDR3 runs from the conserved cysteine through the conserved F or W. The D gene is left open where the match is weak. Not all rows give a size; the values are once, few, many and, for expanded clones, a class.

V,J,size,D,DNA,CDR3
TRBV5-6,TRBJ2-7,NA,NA,TGTGCCAGCAGCTTGGCTATCCAGGGATTATCCGAGCAGTACTTC,CASSLAIQGLSEQYF
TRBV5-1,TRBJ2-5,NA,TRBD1,TGCGCCAGCAGCCCCAGGGGGCAAGAGACCCAGTACTTC,CASSPRGQETQYF
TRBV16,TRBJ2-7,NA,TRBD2,TGTGCCAGCAGCCACGGGGGGGCAAACGAGCAGTACTTC,CASSHGGANEQYF
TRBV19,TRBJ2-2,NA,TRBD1,TGTGCCAGTAGAGACCAGGGGGCGCCCACCGGGGAGCTGTTTTTT,CASRDQGAPTGELFF
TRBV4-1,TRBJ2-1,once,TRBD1,TGCGCCAGCAGCCACCGACAGGGGATTGAGCAGTTCTTC,CASSHRQGIEQFF
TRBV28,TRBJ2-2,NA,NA,TGTGCCAGCAGTCCGCCTCCCCTTGGTGCCGGGGAGCTGTTTTTT,CASSPPPLGAGELFF
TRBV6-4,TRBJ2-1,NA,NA,TGTGCCAGCAGTGGAGAACTGTATTCTGAGCAGTTCTTC,CASSGELYSEQFF
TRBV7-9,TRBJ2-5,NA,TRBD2,TGTGCCAGCAGCTTAGGGACTAGCGGGAGAGAGACCCAGTACTTC,CASSLGTSGRETQYF
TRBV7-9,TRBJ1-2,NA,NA,TGTGCCAGCAGCTTAGTGACGGGCAAGGGGTCCAACTATGGCTACACCTTC,CASSLVTGKGSNYGYTF
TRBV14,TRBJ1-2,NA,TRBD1,TGTGCCAGCAGCCCCTTCGACAGGGGGACCTATGGCTACACCTTC,CASSPFDRGTYGYTF
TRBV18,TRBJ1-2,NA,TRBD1,TGTGCCAGCTCCTTGGACAGGGTAGGCGGCTACACCTTC,CASSLDRVGGYTF
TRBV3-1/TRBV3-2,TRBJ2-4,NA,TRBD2,TGTGCCAGCAGCCCAGACTTGCGGGAGATCCAAAACATTCAGTACTTC,CASSPDLREIQNIQYF
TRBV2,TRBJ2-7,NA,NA,TGTGCCAGCAGTGAATGGGCCCCTTGGGAGCAGTACTTC,CASSEWAPWEQYF
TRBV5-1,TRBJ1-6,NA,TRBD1,TGCGCCAGCAGCTCGGACAGGCTATCTAGGAGCTCCTATAATTCACCCCTCCACTTT,CASSSDRLSRSSYNSPLHF
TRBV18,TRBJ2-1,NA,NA,TGTGCCAGCTCACCACCGGGATGGGATGAGCAGTTCTTC,CASSPPGWDEQFF
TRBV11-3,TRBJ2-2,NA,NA,TGTGCCAGCAGCTTAGATGGGGGAGTCGGGAACACCGGGGAGCTGTTTTTT,CASSLDGGVGNTGELFF
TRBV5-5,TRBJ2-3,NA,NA,TGTGCCAGCAGCGGCCTGAGCGCGGCAGATACGCAGTATTTT,CASSGLSAADTQYF
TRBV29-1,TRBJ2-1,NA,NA,TGCAGCGTCCCGACATACGCCCCCTACAATGAGCAGTTCTTC,CSVPTYAPYNEQFF
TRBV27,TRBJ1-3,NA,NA,TGTGCCAGCAAGCCCGGGGGGGCGAGCTCTGGAAACACCATATATTTT,CASKPGGASSGNTIYF
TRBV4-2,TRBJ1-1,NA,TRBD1,TGTGCCAGCAGCCAGGCTCAGACAGGGGGCACTGAAGCTTTCTTT,CASSQAQTGGTEAFF
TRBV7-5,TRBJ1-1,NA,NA,TGTGCCAGAAGCTTAAATAAATGGGCCGACCCACAGGCTTTCTTT,CARSLNKWADPQAFF
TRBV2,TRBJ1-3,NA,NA,TGTGCCAGCAGTGAAACTACGGGGGACGACACCGGAAACACCATATATTTT,CASSETTGDDTGNTIYF
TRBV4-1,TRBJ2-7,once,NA,TGCGCCAGCAGCCAAAGACACGCCTACGAGCAGTACTTC,CASSQRHAYEQYF
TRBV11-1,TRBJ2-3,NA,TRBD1,TGTGCCAGCAGCTCCTGGGACAGGGGGCTCACAGATACGCAGTATTTT,CASSSWDRGLTDTQYF
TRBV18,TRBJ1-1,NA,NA,TGTGCCAGCTCACCTCAGGGGTCTGAAGCTTTCTTT,CASSPQGSEAFF
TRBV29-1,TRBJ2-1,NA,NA,TGCAGCGTTGCTCCCAGCGGCAATGAGCAGTTCTTC,CSVAPSGNEQFF
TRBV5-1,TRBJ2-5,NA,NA,TGCGCCAGCAGCTTGATGGGGAGGCAGGGCCAAGAGACCCAGTACTTC,CASSLMGRQGQETQYF
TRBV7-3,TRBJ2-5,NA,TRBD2,TGTGCCAGCAGCTTAAGGGGGGGAGAGACCCAGTACTTC,CASSLRGGETQYF
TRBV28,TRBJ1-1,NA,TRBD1,TGTGCCAGCAGCCCTCCGGGACAGGAAAAGAACACTGAAGCTTTCTTT,CASSPPGQEKNTEAFF
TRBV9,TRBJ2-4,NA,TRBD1,TGTGCCAGCAGCGTTACAGGGGGCGCGGGTAACATTCAGTACTTC,CASSVTGGAGNIQYF
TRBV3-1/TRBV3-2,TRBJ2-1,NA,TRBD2,TGTGCCAGCAGCCAAGAGAGCGGGAGCTACAATGAGCAGTTCTTC,CASSQESGSYNEQFF
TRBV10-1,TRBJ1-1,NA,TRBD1,TGCGCCAGCAGTCTAGGACAGGGATCCACTGAAGCTTTCTTT,CASSLGQGSTEAFF
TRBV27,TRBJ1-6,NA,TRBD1,TGTGCCAGCAGTTCTCACAGGGGTCGAAATTCACCCCTCCACTTT,CASSSHRGRNSPLHF
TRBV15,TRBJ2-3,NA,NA,TGTGCCACCAGCAGGGGATCTAGCACAGATACGCAGTATTTT,CATSRGSSTDTQYF
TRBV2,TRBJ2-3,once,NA,TGTGCCAGCAGTGGTGGTCCGTCCCGCACAGATACGCAGTATTTT,CASSGGPSRTDTQYF
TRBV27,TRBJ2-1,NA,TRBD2,TGTGCCAGCAGTCGGGGCGGGAGAGGCTACAATGAGCAGTTCTTC,CASSRGGRGYNEQFF
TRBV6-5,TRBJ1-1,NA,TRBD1,TGTGCCAGCAGTCCACCTGGACAGGGCAGAACTGAAGCTTTCTTT,CASSPPGQGRTEAFF
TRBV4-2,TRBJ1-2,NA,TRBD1,TGTGCCAGCAGCCAAGATGGACAGGAGACCTATGGCTACACCTTC,CASSQDGQETYGYTF
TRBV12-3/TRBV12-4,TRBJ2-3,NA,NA,TGTGCCAGCAGCGAGACAGATACGCAGTATTTT,CASSETDTQYF
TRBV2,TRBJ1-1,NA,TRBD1,TGTGCCAGCAGTGTTTCAGGGACAGTGAACACTGAAGCTTTCTTT,CASSVSGTVNTEAFF
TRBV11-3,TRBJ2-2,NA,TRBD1,TGTGCCAGCAGCGGACAGGTTTCGAACACCGGGGAGCTGTTTTTT,CASSGQVSNTGELFF
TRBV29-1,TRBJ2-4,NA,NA,TGCAGCGTAACCGGGCGCTCCCAGAACATTCAGTACTTC,CSVTGRSQNIQYF
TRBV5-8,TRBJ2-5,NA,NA,TGTGCCAGCAGCAAGGGGTTAGGGACCCAGTACTTC,CASSKGLGTQYF
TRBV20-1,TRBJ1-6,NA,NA,TGCAGTGCTAGTCGGGCCGACAATTCACCCCTCCACTTT,CSASRADNSPLHF
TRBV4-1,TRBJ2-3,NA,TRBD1,TGCGCCAGCAGCCAAGATGTACCCACCGGGACAGGGTCTATAAATACGCAGTATTTT,CASSQDVPTGTGSINTQYF
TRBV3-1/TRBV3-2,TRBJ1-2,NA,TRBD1,TGTGCCAGCAGCCATGCACAGGGGAGCCTAGCGCACTATGGCTACACCTTC,CASSHAQGSLAHYGYTF
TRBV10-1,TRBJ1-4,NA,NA,TGCGCCAGCAGTCCAGGGTCTAATGAAAAACTGTTTTTT,CASSPGSNEKLFF
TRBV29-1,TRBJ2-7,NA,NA,TGCAGCGTGAAGATCTCCTACGAGCAGTACTTC,CSVKISYEQYF
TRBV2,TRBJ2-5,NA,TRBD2,TGTGCCAGCTCGGGACTAGCGGGAGCGATGGAGACCCAGTACTTC,CASSGLAGAMETQYF
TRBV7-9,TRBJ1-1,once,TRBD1,TGTGCCAGCGGGGGACAGGGCGGAAACACTGAAGCTTTCTTT,CASGGQGGNTEAFF
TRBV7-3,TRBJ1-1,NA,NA,TGTGCCAGCAGCTCCTCTCATGAAGGGACTGAAGCTTTCTTT,CASSSSHEGTEAFF
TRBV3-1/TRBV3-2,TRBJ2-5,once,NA,TGTGCCAGCAGCGGCCCGGTGGCGGCTCAAGAGACCCAGTACTTC,CASSGPVAAQETQYF
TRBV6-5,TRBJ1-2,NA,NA,TGTGCCAGCAGTTACTCGACAACCTCGCGCTATGGCTACACCTTC,CASSYSTTSRYGYTF
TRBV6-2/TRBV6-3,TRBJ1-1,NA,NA,TGTGCCAGCAGCCTTAGGCGATCAGGGACCGACACTGAAGCTTTCTTT,CASSLRRSGTDTEAFF
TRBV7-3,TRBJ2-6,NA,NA,TGTGCCAGCAGCGACCAGGGAGCTGGGGCCAACGTCCTGACTTTC,CASSDQGAGANVLTF